A single sample is the source of the 21 T cell receptor beta chains below, sequenced in a study of T cell responses to AZD1222 COVID-19 vaccine. Here immunoSEQ multiplex PCR was the method, and the copy in TCRdb shows in-frame clones only, minus some. In the table there are about 150,000 clones, approximately 90% of which are singletons. The material was peripheral blood, obtained 28 days after the second AZD1222 dose. The receptors were gathered from an adult who received the AZD1222 COVID-19 vaccine.

The chain employs TRBV5-1 and TRBJ2-5; TRBD1 aligns across 7 bases. With 0 bases clipped from V and 4 bases from J, the junction kept 3 bases outside the gene matches. Looked up from germline, CDR1 is SGHRS and CDR2 is YFSETQ. This CDR3 spans 14 amino acids. This CDR3 reads CASSLVGGPETQYF. The CDR3 DNA reads as TGCGCCAGCAGCTTGGTAGGGGGCCCAGAGACCCAGTACTTC.

The rearrangement joins TRBV19 to TRBJ1-3; possible D gene TRBD1, 5 bases. Trimming removed 4 bases from V and 0 bases from J, with 10 bases in between. CDR1 and CDR2 from the germline V gene are LNHDA and SQIVND (reference sequence). This CDR3 region has 15 residues. CDR3 sequence reads: CASSTGFDSGNTIYF. The CDR3 coding sequence is TGTGCCAGTAGTACAGGGTTCGACTCTGGAAACACCATATATTTT. The variable domain in full, completed from reference TRBV19 and TRBJ1-3, reads DGGITQSPKYLFRKEGQNVTLSCEQNLNHDAMYWYRQDPGQGLRLIYYSQIVNDFQKGDIAEGYSVSREKKESFPLTVTSAQKNPTAFYLCASSTGFDSGNTIYFGEGSWLTVV.

The chain joins TRBV10-3 to TRBJ1-1; possibly TRBD1 for D (6 bases). V was clipped by 8 bases and J by 0 bases, with 7 bases between them. Germline V gene data show CDR1 as ENHRY and CDR2 as SYGVKD. The CDR3 loop spans 12 amino acids. CDR3 nucleotides: TGTGCCATCGGACAGATGAACACTGAAGCTTTCTTT. Translated, it gives CAIGQMNTEAFF.

The chain couples TRBV4-2 to TRBJ2-5; D gene uncertain. CDR1 and CDR2 (germline): LGHNA, YNFKEQ. CDR3 length: 12 amino acids. Between the trimmed V and J ends, which lost 1 base and 5 bases, there was a span of 5 bases. The CDR3 region is CASSQGWETQYF. CDR3 DNA: TGTGCCAGCAGCCAAGGCTGGGAGACCCAGTACTTC.

This CDR3 reads CSAIQGDQPQHF. CDR3 nucleotides: TGCAGCGCCATACAGGGGGATCAGCCCCAGCATTTT. V and J are TRBV29-1 and TRBJ1-5; TRBD1 matches 8 bases. V dropped 7 bases and J dropped 5; count of bases not matched to a gene: 4. The CDR3 is made up of 12 amino acids. Per germline, CDR1 SQVTM and CDR2 ANQGSEA.

The genes are TRBV5-6 and TRBJ2-7; D might be TRBD1 (5 bases). V lost 1 base and J 0 bases, leaving 17 bases between the germline ends. The CDR3 spans 17 residues. Germline V gene data show CDR1 as SGHDT and CDR2 as YYEEEE. For the CDR3, the DNA is TGTGCCAGCAGCTTGACCCTTGGGGCAGAGAGCTCCTACGAGCAGTACTTC. This sequence encodes CASSLTLGAESSYEQYF.

The V and J genes are TRBV5-1 and TRBJ1-3; 7 bases align to TRBD1. Germline CDR1 and CDR2: SGHRS and YFSETQ. Trimming cost V 0 bases and J 2 bases; bases outside gene matches: 2. This CDR3 is built from 15 residues. This chain's CDR3 is CASSLDTGAGNTIYF. As DNA, the CDR3 is TGCGCCAGCAGCTTGGACACAGGGGCTGGAAACACCATATATTTT. The complete variable domain, with remaining parts taken from reference TRBV5-1 and TRBJ1-3, reads KAGVTQTPRYLIKTRGQQVTLSCSPISGHRSVSWYQQTPGQGLQFLFEYFSETQRNKGNFPGRFSGRQFSNSRSEMNVSTLELGDSALYLCASSLDTGAGNTIYFGEGSWLTVV.

V and J are TRBV30 and TRBJ1-4; D unclear. V shed 1 base and J shed 6 bases, with 15 bases lying between them. The germline gives CDR1 GTSNPN, CDR2 SVGIG (reference sequence). CDR3 length equals 15 residues. CDR3 amino acids: CAWSASPGVDEKLFF. The DNA of the CDR3 is TGTGCCTGGAGTGCTTCACCGGGCGTGGATGAAAAACTGTTTTTT.

The chain couples TRBV9 to TRBJ1-4; 7 bases fit TRBD1. Germline V gene lookup returns CDR1 SGDLS and CDR2 YYNGEE. The CDR3 runs 15 residues. The junction had 6 bases not matched to a gene; V was cut back by 4 bases and J by 3 bases. The CDR3: CASSLHRGPNEKLFF. In DNA, the CDR3 is TGTGCCAGCAGCCTCCACAGGGGTCCTAATGAAAAACTGTTTTTT.

V and J are TRBV4-1 and TRBJ1-2; D not resolved. This CDR3 spans 14 amino acids. Germline CDR1 reads MGHRA; CDR2 reads YSYEKL. V was shortened by 4 bases and J by 8 bases, with 17 bases between the two germline ends. For the CDR3, the DNA is TGCGCCAGCAGCCGCACTTCGGCTGTTTGGGGCTACACCTTC. Protein product: CASSRTSAVWGYTF.

V is TRBV2 and J is TRBJ2-5; perhaps D is TRBD1 or TRBD2 (5 bases each). The V end was cut by 11 bases, the J end by 0 bases, with 13 bases between. Germline V gene sequence: CDR1 SNHLY, CDR2 FYNNEI. The CDR3 is 13 amino acids. The CDR3 region has the DNA TGTGCCGGGACGAGTGGTAACCAAGAGACCCAGTACTTC. Translating gives CAGTSGNQETQYF.

The V call is TRBV3-1 (or the pseudogene TRBV3-2), the J call TRBJ1-2, with TRBD1 matching 10 bases. Looked up from germline, CDR1 is LGHDT and CDR2 is YNNKEL (reference sequence). Losses at the gene ends were 4 bases for V and 4 bases for J; bases not matched to a gene: 6. The CDR3 is 15 residues long. CDR3 amino acids: CASSRPGQGSYGYTF. The DNA for the CDR3 is TGTGCCAGCAGCCGTCCGGGACAGGGGAGCTATGGCTACACCTTC.

The chain couples TRBV29-1 to TRBJ2-7; 12 positions agree with TRBD2. With 2 bases clipped from V and 4 bases from J, the junction kept 9 bases outside the gene matches. Germline V CDR1 and CDR2: SQVTM, ANQGSEA. This CDR3 contains 16 residues. CDR3 in amino acids: CSVELRTSGGLYEQYF. The CDR3 DNA is TGCAGCGTTGAATTGAGAACTAGCGGGGGGCTATACGAGCAGTACTTC.

The sample holds one count of this clone. The rearrangement joins TRBV11-3 to TRBJ2-5; D might be TRBD1 (5 bases). Trimming stripped 1 base from V and 7 bases from J, with 10 bases between. Germline values: CDR1 SGHNT, CDR2 YENEEA. CDR3 length: 13 residues. As DNA, the CDR3 is TGTGCCAGCAGCTTAGGGGCTGACAGGACCCAGTACTTC. Translation: CASSLGADRTQYF.

The rearrangement uses TRBV5-4 and TRBJ1-1; D might be TRBD1 (6 bases). V gave up 0 bases and J gave up 5 bases, with 14 bases separating them. The CDR3 consists of 15 residues. The germline gives CDR1 SGHNT, CDR2 YYREEE (reference sequence). CDR3 coding DNA: TGTGCCAGCAGCTTGGCAGGGGTGGGAGGAACTGAAGCTTTCTTT. This translates into CASSLAGVGGTEAFF.

The J gene is TRBJ1-3, the V gene TRBV19, with 12 bases that match TRBD1. CDR3 length: 20 residues. Trimming at V came to 6 bases and at J to 0 bases, leaving 15 bases not matched to a gene. Germline lookup yields CDR1 LNHDA and CDR2 SQIVND (reference sequence). In nucleotides, the CDR3 is TGTGCCAGTAGAGCAAAAACCGGGACAGGGGGCATCCTCTCTGGAAACACCATATATTTT. Residues: CASRAKTGTGGILSGNTIYF.

This sequence joins TRBV19 and TRBJ1-5; D is uncertain. This CDR3 is 15 amino acids long. V lost 7 bases and J lost 0, with 13 bases in between. The V gene's germline CDR1 is LNHDA and CDR2 SQIVND (reference sequence). CDR3 DNA sequence: TGTGCCAGTATGCTGAGTGTCAATAGCAATCAGCCCCAGCATTTT. Protein: CASMLSVNSNQPQHF. The whole variable domain, remainder taken from reference TRBV19 and TRBJ1-5, is DGGITQSPKYLFRKEGQNVTLSCEQNLNHDAMYWYRQDPGQGLRLIYYSQIVNDFQKGDIAEGYSVSREKKESFPLTVTSAQKNPTAFYLCASMLSVNSNQPQHFGDGTRLSIL.

This clone is categorized as medium-sized (0.01 to 0.1%). The chain carries TRBV21-1 and TRBJ1-1; the table's D call of TRBD1 was not tested on the DNA. TRBV21-1 is a documented pseudogene. CDR3 length equals 17 residues. Here the CDR3 reads CASSKAGRGPLGAEAFF. The CDR3 DNA follows: TGTGCCAGCAGCAAAGCAGGCAGGGGCCCACTCGGGGCTGAAGCTTTCTTT.

V gene TRBV6-5 combines with J gene TRBJ1-1; 7 bases map to TRBD1. The CDR3 totals 14 residues. The trim removed 5 bases at V and 10 bases at J, leaving 13 bases unmatched. The germline CDR1 and CDR2 sequences are MNHEY and SVGAGI. CDR3 nucleotides: TGTGCCAGCAGTACCGGGACAGCCGAGCTGGGAGCTTTCTTT. It yields the protein CASSTGTAELGAFF.

The chain couples TRBV6-5 to TRBJ2-7, with D maybe TRBD1 (5 bases). Per germline, CDR1 MNHEY and CDR2 SVGAGI. V lost 6 bases and J lost 2, with 11 bases in between. This CDR3 region has 13 residues. CDR3 residues: CASSQGITYEQYF. As DNA, the CDR3 is TGTGCCAGCAGCCAGGGTATCACCTACGAGCAGTACTTC.

This chain uses TRBV5-1 with TRBJ2-2; D may be TRBD1 (6 bases). Germline V lookup: CDR1 SGHRS, CDR2 YFSETQ. V was shortened by 5 bases and J by 0 bases, with 14 bases between the two germline ends. The CDR3 length is 16 residues. Written as DNA, the CDR3 is TGCGCCAGCAGTTCTACAGGGAACGCGAACACCGGGGAGCTGTTTTTT. Protein sequence: CASSSTGNANTGELFF.